This TCR beta chain was retrieved from a study of regulatory T cells in long-lasting Graves disease (dated by TCRdb to 2020 to 2022). Turning to the overall study: In the newly diagnosed Graves' disease group, patients had been taking antithyroid drugs for less than 3 months. Peripheral blood TCR sequencing and RNA sequencing compared persistent Graves' disease patients with newly diagnosed Graves' disease patients. The study was registered as a clinical trial and conducted in China. A total of roughly 35 samples underwent TCR sequencing: about 13 from persistent and some 20 from newly diagnosed Graves' disease patients. Paper-wide results and their limitations: Compared with newly diagnosed patients, patients with persistent Graves' disease had lower TCR Shannon entropy and fewer highly expanded clones, which suggests clonal expansion. As a limitation, the authors acknowledged that the small sample size may reduce accuracy. A larger number of public clonotypes was shared among persistent patients (around 2,700) than among newly diagnosed patients (around 890). Sequencing and analysis were restricted to the TCR beta chain. Preferential use of TRBV28, TRBJ1-2 and TRBJ2-5 was observed in persistent disease, whereas TRBV20-1 and TRBJ2-1 were favored in newly diagnosed disease. Because the primary lesion, thyroid tissue, could not be accessed, the study looked at peripheral blood alone.

The library was generated by multiplex PCR. The sequencer was an Illumina HiSeq 4000. iRepertoire HTBI primers and Arm-PCR amplification of CDR3 regions were used to construct TCR beta libraries. Before sequencing, the PCR products underwent gel purification. In the authors' own workflow: Across samples, 55 to 80 TRBV and around 15 TRBJ segments were identified and used for gene usage analysis of CDR3 amino acid clonotypes. COPE and FqMerger were used to merge filtered high-quality paired reads into contigs. BLAST was used to align contigs to the IMGT TRBV, TRBD and TRBJ reference genes, and CDR3 was defined following IMGT. Any clonotype with a frequency above 0.1% was counted as a highly expanded clone. Repertoire diversity was measured by Shannon entropy, and V-J evenness by the Gini coefficient. Clonotypes shared by more than one individual were considered public. Through fastp at Q25 and MiXCR, TCRdb rebuilt clones from the public reads, retaining in-frame beta chains. CDR3 protein sequences are deduplicated, and each keeps its most common genes and DNA. The V and J calls follow TCRdb's processing rather than the paper's. The sample has about 620,000 distinct CDR3 sequences on record, 16% of them singletons. The ten largest clones capture 15% to 20% of the sample.

CDR1 and CDR2 were assigned from the germline V gene (reference sequence) as SEHNR and FQNEAQ. The cysteine opens and the phenylalanine closes a CDR3 of 14 amino acids. The kept DNA is CDR3 alone, 42 bases in frame from the first base. Compared with germline, V lacks 5 bases and J lacks 5 bases; bases without a gene match: 9. As concerns this clonotype: Which antigen it targets is not known. No much larger clonotype is one base removed from it; base qualities were not supplied.

The sample's time point label, decoded: newly diagnosed GD, antithyroid drugs for less than 3 months. RNA was extracted from PBMCs in TRIzol for both TCR sequencing and RNA sequencing. The diagnosis of Graves' disease was made according to American Thyroid Association guidelines. Recruitment of patients was carried out at an endocrinology department in Xi'an, China. Each patient gave approximately 8.8 milliliters of peripheral blood, collected in an EDTA anticoagulant tube. Ficoll Paque Plus density gradient separation was used to isolate PBMCs, and no additional T cell sorting was done. An Agilent 2100 Bioanalyzer and agarose gel were used to check RNA quality, while a NanoDrop 2000 measured RNA concentration. Separately, the same data were catalogued under a study of T cells in Graves' hyperthyroidism and ophthalmopathy. As noted in the second study: Stable Graves' hyperthyroidism was defined as no progression to ophthalmopathy during 18 months of follow-up. Hyperthyroidism patients were newly diagnosed, with disease duration under 2 months, and aged 18 to 65 years. The study excluded patients with uncontrolled infections, other autoimmune diseases, pregnancy or lactation. Diagnoses were based on clinical symptoms, serum thyroxine and TRAb, thyroid ultrasound and orbital computed tomography. The TCR CDR3 was subjected to a first round of RT-PCR using the HTBI primer set and the Qiagen OneStep RT-PCR kit. Most expanded thyroid clonotypes (frequency above 0.001) were also detected in blood, a finding suggesting that blood repertoires may reflect thyroid immune responses. Ophthalmopathy was separated from stable hyperthyroidism by a 13 V-J signature model, with about 86% sensitivity and roughly 81% specificity obtained in cross-validation and 80%/75% obtained in testing. In validation, the model predicted progression to ophthalmopathy with 55% to 71% sensitivity and less than 80% specificity, a median of around 6.6 months before onset. To identify TCR V-J signatures that set the groups apart, the researchers used a discovery cohort of about a hundred patients, made up of fewer than 50 with Graves' ophthalmopathy and 57 with stable Graves' hyperthyroidism. Prospective prediction of ophthalmopathy was tested in an independent validation cohort of under 20 hyperthyroidism patients and 15 to 17 patients who later progressed to ophthalmopathy. For training and testing, the approximately 92 patients in the discovery cohort were randomly divided in a 7:3 ratio. Thyroid tissue and blood T-cell repertoires from several Graves' hyperthyroidism patients were also compared in the study. After sampling, hyperthyroidism patients received methimazole starting at 30 mg daily, and ophthalmopathy patients received high-dose intravenous methylprednisolone. Libraries were constructed in a second round of multiplex PCR, after which size selection and purification were performed. Libraries were sequenced paired-end with 100 bp reads on an Illumina HiSeq2000. SOAPnuke was used to process the raw data, throwing out any read that contained adapters or uncalled bases, had a mean Phred below 15, or lacked an exact constant-primer or identifier match. High-quality paired reads were merged with COPE v1.2.5, and unique nucleotide sequences were defined as clonotypes. MiTCR v1.1 was used to align the clonotypes against IMGT TRBV, TRBD and TRBJ reference segments. Analysis was restricted to V-J combinations with a frequency above 0.0001, which covered over 98% of repertoires. A TCS score was defined as the ratio of F50 (clonal expansion) to E x V (chaos), with BLOSUM62-based TCRdist applied between CDR3 peptides within each V-J. Welch's t-statistics and random forest reduced 514 V-J features to 10 to 15, which were used in a naive Bayes classifier (R e1071). No statistical method was used to fix the sample size in advance, and group allocation was not hidden from the investigators. The paper reports TCR Vbeta CDR3 sequencing of some 140 peripheral blood samples: 43 ophthalmopathy, fewer than 85 hyperthyroidism and 17 progressor patients.

The sequence was obtained from a woman aged 25 to 39 with Graves disease. Donor details come from another sample of the same person, matched by shared clones. The specimen comprised peripheral blood mononuclear cells (PBMCs), sampled at new diagnosis, from a patient treated with antithyroid drugs. The V and J segments used are TRBV7-9 and TRBJ2-7; 7 bases in the junction line up with TRBD1. The DNA sequence is given as TGTGCCAGCAGCCACACCAGGGGGATCAACGAGCAGTACTTC. Its protein reads: CASSHTRGINEQYF.